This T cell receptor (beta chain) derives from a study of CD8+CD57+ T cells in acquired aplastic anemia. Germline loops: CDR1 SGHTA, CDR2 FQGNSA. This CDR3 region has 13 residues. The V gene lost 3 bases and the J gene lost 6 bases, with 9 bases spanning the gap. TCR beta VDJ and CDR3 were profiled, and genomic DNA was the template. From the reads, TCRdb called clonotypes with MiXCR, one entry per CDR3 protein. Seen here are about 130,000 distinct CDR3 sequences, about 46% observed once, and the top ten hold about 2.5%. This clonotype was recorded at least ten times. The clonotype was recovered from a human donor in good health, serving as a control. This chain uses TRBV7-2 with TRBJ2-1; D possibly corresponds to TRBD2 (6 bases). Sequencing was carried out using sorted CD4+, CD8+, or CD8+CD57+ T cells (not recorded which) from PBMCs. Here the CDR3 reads CASSFLTSNEQFF. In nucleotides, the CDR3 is TGTGCCAGCAGCTTCTTGACTAGCAATGAGCAGTTCTTC.